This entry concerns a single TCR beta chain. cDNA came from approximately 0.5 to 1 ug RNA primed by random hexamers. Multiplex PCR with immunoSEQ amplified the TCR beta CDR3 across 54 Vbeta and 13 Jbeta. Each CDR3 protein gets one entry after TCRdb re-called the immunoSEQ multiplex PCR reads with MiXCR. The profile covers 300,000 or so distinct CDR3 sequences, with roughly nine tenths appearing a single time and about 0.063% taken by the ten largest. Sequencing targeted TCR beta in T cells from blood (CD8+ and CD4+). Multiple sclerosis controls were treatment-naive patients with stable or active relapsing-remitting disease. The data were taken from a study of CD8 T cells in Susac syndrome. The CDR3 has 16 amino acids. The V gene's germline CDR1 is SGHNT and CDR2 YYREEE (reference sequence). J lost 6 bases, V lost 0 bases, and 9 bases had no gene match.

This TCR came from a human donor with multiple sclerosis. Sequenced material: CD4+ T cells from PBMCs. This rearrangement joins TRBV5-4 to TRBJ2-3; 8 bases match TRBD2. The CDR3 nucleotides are TGTGCCAGCAGCTTGGGATACCAGCGGGAGCGGGATACGCAGTATTTT. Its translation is CASSLGYQRERDTQYF.